This TCR beta chain originates from a study of cytomegalovirus exposure and HLA in healthy donors. With 60 Vbeta and 13 Jbeta primers, the PCR was carried out. The method was immunoSEQ multiplex PCR; TCRdb's version includes in-frame clones alone and lacks a portion of them. The sample lists about 130,000 clones, about 70% seen once, with over 2% in the top ten. This CDR3 contains 14 residues. The junction had 6 bases not matched to a gene; V was cut back by 6 bases and J by 7 bases. Germline CDR1 MNHEY, CDR2 SVGAGI. In its sample, this clone was seen a few times. The chain links TRBV6-5 to TRBJ2-1; 10 bases map to TRBD2. Sequencing input: PBMCs. This clonotype was sampled from a woman aged 60-70 years in good health and CMV-seropositive. The CDR3 sequence is CASRWELAGNEQFF. The CDR3 DNA is TGTGCCAGCAGGTGGGAACTAGCGGGGAATGAGCAGTTCTTC.